The 26 T cell receptor beta chains listed next were all sequenced from one sample in a study of Graves' ophthalmopathy and Graves' hyperthyroidism. Investigators amplified TCR beta CDR3 regions from RNA transcripts. HTBI-primed first-round RT-PCR preceded second-round multiplex PCR. TCRdb redid the calling of the multiplex PCR reads with MiXCR, one entry per CDR3 protein. The profile covers roughly 380,000 distinct CDR3 sequences, with 15% appearing a single time and approximately 7% taken by the ten largest. The sequenced material came from peripheral blood. The origin of the receptors is a woman aged 18-35 years with stable Graves' hyperthyroidism.

This clonotype was recorded at least ten times. The V and J genes are TRBV12-3 or TRBV12-4 and TRBJ1-2, with D perhaps matching TRBD1 (5 bases). Trimming shortened V by 8 bases and J by 4 bases, and 29 bases separated the two germline ends. This CDR3 comprises 18 residues. In DNA, the CDR3 is TGTGCCAGCGGGCCCCCGTTCTCGGGACGCACCGTCGGCTATGGCTACACCTTC. Translation: CASGPPFSGRTVGYGYTF.

This clonotype was found many times. The chain combines TRBV2 with TRBJ1-5; no clear D gene. V was shortened by 7 bases and J by 4 bases, with 8 bases between the two germline ends. Germline CDR1 is SNHLY and CDR2 is FYNNEI. This CDR3 region has 12 residues. DNA for the CDR3: TGTGCCAGCACCAAGCAGAATCAGCCCCAGCATTTT. Translation: CASTKQNQPQHF.

There are many counts of this clonotype. This chain uses TRBV20-1 with TRBJ1-2, with 8 bases aligning to TRBD1. The CDR3 is 12 residues long. The germline V gene encodes CDR1 DFQATT and CDR2 SNEGSKA (reference sequence). Trimming cost V 4 bases and J 4 bases; bases outside gene matches: 2. The CDR3 DNA is TGCAGTGCTAAAGGACAGGGCTATGGCTACACCTTC. Protein product: CSAKGQGYGYTF.

There are many counts of this clonotype. The gene calls are TRBV4-2 and TRBJ1-6; weak D call: TRBD1 (6 bases). CDR1 and CDR2 (germline): LGHNA, YNFKEQ. The CDR3 is 17 residues long. The V end was cut by 3 bases, the J end by 3 bases, with 15 bases between. The CDR3 protein is CASSHKQGGGYNSPLHF. The CDR3 DNA sequence: TGTGCCAGCAGCCATAAACAGGGAGGAGGCTATAATTCACCCCTCCACTTT.

The rearrangement uses TRBV7-3 and TRBJ2-5; D unclear. V shed 3 bases and J shed 4 bases, with 9 bases lying between them. Germline V gives CDR1 SGHTA, CDR2 FQGTGA. This CDR3 is 13 amino acids long. Here the CDR3 reads CASSFGLGETQYF. The CDR3 DNA reads as TGTGCCAGCAGCTTTGGATTGGGAGAGACCCAGTACTTC.

This clonotype was observed at least ten times. This sequence joins TRBV29-1 and TRBJ2-4; D unclear. The CDR3 is 13 residues long. Germline V gene data show CDR1 as SQVTM and CDR2 as ANQGSEA. V lost 1 base, J lost 6 bases, and 10 bases lay in between. CDR3 coding DNA: TGCAGCGTTGAAGGCAGGACCGCAAACATTCAGTACTTC. Translating gives CSVEGRTANIQYF. Variable domain in full (rest from reference TRBV29-1 and TRBJ2-4): SAVISQKPSRDICQRGTSLTIQCQVDSQVTMMFWYRQQPGQSLTLIATANQGSEATYESGFVIDKFPISRPNLTFSTLTVSNMSPEDSSIYLCSVEGRTANIQYFGAGTRLSVL.

Many counts were recorded for this clonotype. The chain is built from TRBV15 and TRBJ2-5; the match to TRBD1 covers 8 bases. From germline, CDR1 is LNHNV and CDR2 YYDKDF (reference sequence). The CDR3 is 15 amino acids. V lost 4 bases and J lost 1; bases outside the gene matches: 5. The CDR3 sequence: CATSIIDRGQETQYF. The CDR3 bases are TGTGCCACCAGCATAATCGACAGGGGCCAAGAGACCCAGTACTTC.

The rearrangement joins TRBV12-3 or TRBV12-4 to TRBJ2-7, with D unresolved. The CDR3 is 12 amino acids. Trimming pared 5 bases from V and 4 bases from J, leaving 9 bases between. The CDR3 here is CASSRWGYEQYF. Written as DNA, the CDR3 is TGTGCCAGCAGTAGATGGGGTTACGAGCAGTACTTC.

This clonotype was counted ten times or more. The chain couples TRBV6-2 or TRBV6-3 to TRBJ1-3; 10 positions match TRBD1. This CDR3 has 18 amino acids. CDR1 MNHEY and CDR2 SVGEGT come from the germline V gene. V dropped 8 bases and J dropped 2; count of bases not matched to a gene: 15. The CDR3: CASPDGTGVEWAGNTIYF. The CDR3 DNA sequence: TGTGCCAGCCCCGACGGGACAGGGGTTGAATGGGCTGGAAACACCATATATTTT.

This clonotype appeared many times. The rearrangement uses TRBV28 and TRBJ1-3, with TRBD1 as a possible D gene (5 bases). The length of the CDR3 is 15 residues. Germline CDR1 MDHEN, CDR2 SYDVKM. The V gene lost 6 bases and the J gene lost 7 bases, with 19 bases spanning the gap. CDR3 protein: CASSPDSRTFNTIYF. DNA for the CDR3: TGTGCCAGCAGCCCCGACAGCCGGACTTTTAACACCATATATTTT.

Ten or more counts support this clonotype. This chain links TRBV7-9 with TRBJ1-2; possibly TRBD1 for D (5 bases). The CDR3 contains 14 residues. Per the germline V gene, CDR1 is SEHNR and CDR2 is FQNEAQ (reference sequence). V lost 5 bases and J lost 3, with 13 bases in between. The CDR3 DNA reads as TGTGCCAGCAGCCGCGGGGCGTCCGACTATGGCTACACCTTC. Translating it yields CASSRGASDYGYTF.

The genes are TRBV20-1 and TRBJ2-2; TRBD2 agrees at 8 bases. J gave up 1 base and V 1 base, and 2 bases lay outside the gene matches. This CDR3 is 15 amino acids long. From germline, CDR1 is DFQATT and CDR2 SNEGSKA (reference sequence). As DNA, the CDR3 is TGCAGTGCTAGAGCGAGCGGGGGGAACACCGGGGAGCTGTTTTTT. Translating it yields CSARASGGNTGELFF.

This clonotype was recorded many times. The chain is built from TRBV29-1 and TRBJ1-6; D is uncertain. The CDR3 runs to 13 residues. Trimming shortened V by 6 bases and J by 5 bases, and 11 bases separated the two germline ends. CDR1 is SQVTM and CDR2 is ANQGSEA in the germline V gene. CDR3 coding DNA: TGCAGCGTAAAGACGGGCGATAATTCACCCCTCCACTTT. This sequence encodes CSVKTGDNSPLHF.

This clonotype was observed at least ten times. This sequence joins TRBV6-2 or TRBV6-3 and TRBJ2-5; a weak D match, TRBD1 (5 bases). The CDR3 totals 13 residues. Germline values: CDR1 MNHEY, CDR2 SVGEGT. The V end lost 10 bases, the J end lost 4 bases, and 16 bases lay between the germline ends. The CDR3 coding sequence is TGTGCCACCGGAGACAGCCTCCGAGAGACCCAGTACTTC. It specifies CATGDSLRETQYF.

The table lists this clonotype with many counts. The chain joins TRBV6-2 or TRBV6-3 to TRBJ1-2, with unresolved D. There are 14 residues in the CDR3. From germline, CDR1 is MNHEY and CDR2 SVGEGT. V was cut by 7 bases and J by 0 bases, with 12 bases left in between. The CDR3 spells CASTEFGANYGYTF. Here the CDR3 DNA reads TGTGCCAGCACCGAGTTCGGAGCTAACTATGGCTACACCTTC.

To note about this clonotype: Just one base apart from a much larger clone, this may be a read error. V usage is TRBV25-1 and J usage is TRBJ1-1; D is perhaps TRBD1 (5 bases). This CDR3 spans 14 amino acids. The V gene's germline CDR1 is MGHDK and CDR2 SYGVNS. CDR3 protein: CASSDSSGSTEACF. Written as DNA, the CDR3 is TGTGCCAGCAGTGATTCTTCAGGGAGCACTGAAGCTTGCTTT.

In its sample, this clonotype was seen a few times. CDR3 sequence: CASSLTGDRGYTF. The CDR3 DNA is TGTGCCAGCAGTTTAACAGGGGATAGAGGCTACACCTTC. This sequence joins TRBV7-2 and TRBJ1-2; 7 nucleotides line up with TRBD1. Germline CDR1 reads SGHTA; CDR2 reads FQGNSA. The CDR3 has 13 residues. J lost 8 bases, V lost 6 bases, and 9 bases had no gene match.

This clonotype was counted only a few times. The V and J genes are TRBV6-5 and TRBJ2-2, with 9 bases that match TRBD1. Unmatched junction bases numbered 8, after V lost 2 bases and J lost 7 bases. This CDR3 has 16 amino acids. Germline V CDR1 and CDR2: MNHEY, SVGAGI. The CDR3 DNA reads TGTGCCAGCAGTTACCCGACCGGGACAGGGTTCGGGGAGCTGTTTTTT. Protein sequence: CASSYPTGTGFGELFF.

Only a few counts were recorded for this clonotype. A much more abundant neighbour one base away suggests this may be a read error. CDR3 in DNA: TGTGCCAGCAGCCCAACCCCCAGGGCGACCACTGAAGCTTTCTTT. This encodes CASSPTPRATTEAFF. The chain carries TRBV7-2 and TRBJ1-1, with TRBD1 as a possible D gene (5 bases). Germline loops: CDR1 SGHTA, CDR2 FQGNSA. This CDR3 spans 15 amino acids. The V end was cut by 5 bases, the J end by 4 bases, with 17 bases between. Full variable domain (outside the CDR3, taken from reference TRBV7-2 and TRBJ1-1): GAGVSQSPSNKVTEKGKDVELRCDPISGHTALYWYRQSLGQGLEFLIYFQGNSAPDKSGLPSDRFSAERTGGSVSTLTIQRTQQEDSAVYLCASSPTPRATTEAFFGQGTRLTVV.

This clonotype occurred many times. CDR3 in amino acids: CASRGQLYEQYF. CDR3 in DNA: TGTGCCAGCAGGGGACAGCTCTACGAGCAGTACTTC. The rearrangement joins TRBV2 to TRBJ2-7, with 7 bases matching TRBD1. Germline assignment: CDR1 SNHLY and CDR2 FYNNEI. The V segment lost 6 bases and the J segment 3 bases; nucleotides outside the gene matches: 2. The CDR3 is made up of 12 amino acids.

The chain has TRBV6-2 or TRBV6-3 and TRBJ1-1; 7 bases align to TRBD1. Germline V CDR1 and CDR2: MNHEY, SVGEGT. With V trimmed by 10 bases and J by 1 base, 12 bases remained unmatched. The CDR3 totals 15 residues. This CDR3 is CATAARGLGNTEAFF. CDR3 nucleotide sequence: TGTGCCACCGCGGCGAGGGGGCTAGGGAACACTGAAGCTTTCTTT.

This clonotype was seen at least ten times. CDR3: CASSLDLAETQYF. The CDR3 nucleotides are TGTGCCAGCAGCTTAGATCTAGCAGAGACCCAGTACTTC. The V gene is TRBV11-2, the J gene TRBJ2-5; possible D gene TRBD2, 5 bases. CDR1 and CDR2 from the germline V gene are SGHAT and FQNNGV. V was shortened by 0 bases and J by 4 bases, with 6 bases between the two germline ends. The CDR3 totals 13 residues.

This rearrangement joins TRBV5-1 to TRBJ1-5; D perhaps matches TRBD1 (6 bases). CDR1 is SGHRS and CDR2 is YFSETQ in the germline V gene. The CDR3 consists of 15 residues. V gave up 0 bases and J gave up 5 bases, with 12 bases separating them. The CDR3 bases are TGCGCCAGCAGCTTGGTCGGGGGGGCGGATCAGCCCCAGCATTTT. It specifies CASSLVGGADQPQHF.

This clonotype was seen ten or more times. The chain carries TRBV25-1 and TRBJ2-7; weak D call: TRBD2 (6 bases). The V end lost 5 bases, the J end lost 2 bases, and 13 bases lay between the germline ends. The CDR3 spans 14 residues. CDR1 MGHDK and CDR2 SYGVNS come from the germline V gene. DNA for the CDR3: TGTGCCAGCAGTAGAGGAGGGTCGGCCTACGAGCAGTACTTC. This translates into CASSRGGSAYEQYF.

Remarks on this clonotype: A much larger clone sits a single nucleotide away, making a read error possible. This sequence joins TRBV6-2 or TRBV6-3 and TRBJ2-7; 10 bases agree with TRBD1. Germline V gene data show CDR1 as MNHEY and CDR2 as SVGEGT. After removal of 2 bases from V and 2 bases from J, the junction contained 3 bases not matched to a gene. The CDR3 spans 15 residues. This CDR3 reads CASSYTGTGAYEQYF. In DNA form, the CDR3 reads TGTGCCAGCAGTTACACCGGGACAGGGGCCTACGAGCAGTACTTC.

The table lists this clonotype with many counts. This rearrangement joins TRBV20-1 to TRBJ2-7; D possibly corresponds to TRBD1 (5 bases). Germline CDR1 and CDR2: DFQATT and SNEGSKA (reference sequence). The V end was cut by 3 bases, the J end by 2 bases, with 11 bases between. CDR3 length equals 13 residues. The CDR3 loop reads CSARDKTAYEQYF. CDR3 bases: TGCAGTGCTAGGGACAAGACGGCCTACGAGCAGTACTTC.